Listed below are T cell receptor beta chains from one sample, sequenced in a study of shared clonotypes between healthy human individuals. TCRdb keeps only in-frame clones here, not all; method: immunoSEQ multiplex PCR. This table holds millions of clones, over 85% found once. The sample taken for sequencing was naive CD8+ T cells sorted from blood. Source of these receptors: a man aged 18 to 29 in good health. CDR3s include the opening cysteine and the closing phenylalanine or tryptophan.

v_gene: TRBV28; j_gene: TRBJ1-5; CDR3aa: CASSKDREGNQPQHF
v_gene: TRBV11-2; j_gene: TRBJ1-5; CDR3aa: CASSLDGTEGSNQPQHF
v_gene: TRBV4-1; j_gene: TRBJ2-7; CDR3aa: CASSPVWGLEQYF
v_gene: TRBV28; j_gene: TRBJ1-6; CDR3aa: CASSPRWGRGDSPLHF
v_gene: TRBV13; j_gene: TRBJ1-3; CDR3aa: CASSLAVEGWSGNTIYF
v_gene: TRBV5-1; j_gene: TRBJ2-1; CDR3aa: CASSLGSGLAANEQFF
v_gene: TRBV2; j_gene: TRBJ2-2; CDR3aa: CASFQVNTGELFF
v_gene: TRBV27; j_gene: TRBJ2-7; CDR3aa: CASSLPGRVEQYF
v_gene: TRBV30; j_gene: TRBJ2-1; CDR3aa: CASVSWDYNEQFF
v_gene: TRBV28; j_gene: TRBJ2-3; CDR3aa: CAAGLAPDTQYF
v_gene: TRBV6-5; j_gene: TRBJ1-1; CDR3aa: CASSPLTEGTEAFF